This is a list of T cell receptor beta chains from one sample in a study of post-analysis software for immune sequencing data. TCRdb processed the PCR reads anew with MiXCR; each CDR3 protein has one entry. The sample records some 690,000 distinct CDR3 sequences, just under 30% being singletons. The sequenced sample was blood. Receptors were obtained from a girl aged 5 to 17 with multiple sclerosis. CDR3s include the opening cysteine and the closing phenylalanine or tryptophan. A D gene is named only where the DNA matches it firmly. Some rows mark clone size as missing; the rest say once, few, many or name a class of expanded clone.

size,V,length,J,D,DNA,CDR3
-,TRBV18,13,TRBJ1-1,-,TGTGCCAGCTCACCACCTTTCCAGGCTGAAGCTTTCTTT,CASSPPFQAEAFF
-,TRBV15,15,TRBJ2-7,-,TGTGCCACCAGCAGAGAGGGCGGAGGGCGAAACGAGCAGTACTTC,CATSREGGGRNEQYF
-,TRBV5-1,13,TRBJ1-1,-,TGCGCCATAAAATGGGGGAAGAACACTGAAGCTTTCTTT,CAIKWGKNTEAFF
few,TRBV6-6,15,TRBJ2-5,-,TGTGCCAGCAGTTATCCCTCTACCGGGGCCGGGGAGCAGTACTTC,CASSYPSTGAGEQYF
-,TRBV7-9,17,TRBJ2-5,-,TGTGCCAGCAGCTTAACGGAGAGGGGTAAAGAACGGTGGACCCAGTACTTC,CASSLTERGKERWTQYF
-,TRBV6-2/TRBV6-3,15,TRBJ2-2,TRBD1,TGTGCCAGCAGTTTCGAAGGGGGCGGGACCGGGGAGCTGTTTTTT,CASSFEGGGTGELFF
-,TRBV6-6,15,TRBJ2-1,-,TGTGCCAGCAGTTACGTTCAGGGCGCATACAATGAGCAGTTCTTC,CASSYVQGAYNEQFF
few,TRBV7-2,19,TRBJ2-3,-,TGTGCCAGCAGCCCCACGCCGGGGACTGCGGGTCACTACACAGATACGCAGTATTTT,CASSPTPGTAGHYTDTQYF
few,TRBV6-5,13,TRBJ2-7,-,TGTGCCAGCAGAAACGCGGGGAGAGGGGAGCAGTACTTC,CASRNAGRGEQYF
few,TRBV20-1,16,TRBJ2-7,-,TGCAGTGCTAGGGCACTAGGGCTACACAACTCCTACGAGCAGTACTTC,CSARALGLHNSYEQYF
once,TRBV15,17,TRBJ2-5,TRBD2,TGTGCCACCAGCAGAGACGAACTAGCGGGAGACCTCTACGGGCAGTACTTC,CATSRDELAGDLYGQYF
few,TRBV4-3,15,TRBJ2-1,TRBD2,TGCGCCAGCAGCGAAGAGGGCGGGGGGTCCAATGAGCAGTTCTTC,CASSEEGGGSNEQFF
-,TRBV3-1,15,TRBJ2-3,TRBD2,TGTGCCAGCAGTTCTAGCGGGGTGAAGACAGATACGCAGTATTTT,CASSSSGVKTDTQYF
-,TRBV5-5,15,TRBJ2-6,-,TGTGCCAGCAGCTTGCATGACTCTGGGGCCAACGTCCTGACTTTC,CASSLHDSGANVLTF
-,TRBV2,15,TRBJ2-2,-,TGTGCCAGCAGTGAATGGGGGGAGGACGCCGGGGAGCTGTTTTTT,CASSEWGEDAGELFF
few,TRBV4-3,19,TRBJ2-1,-,TGCGCCAGCAGCCAAGAAGGGGTCAGGGGTGGTGGCATTAGGGATGAGCAGTTCTTC,CASSQEGVRGGGIRDEQFF
-,TRBV6-5,15,TRBJ2-1,TRBD2,TGTGCCAGCAGTCCCTCTAGCGGGAGCTACAATGAGCAGTTCTTC,CASSPSSGSYNEQFF
few,TRBV28,14,TRBJ2-5,TRBD1,TGTGCCAGCAGCAATCGACAGGGGGTGTCGACCCAGTACTTC,CASSNRQGVSTQYF